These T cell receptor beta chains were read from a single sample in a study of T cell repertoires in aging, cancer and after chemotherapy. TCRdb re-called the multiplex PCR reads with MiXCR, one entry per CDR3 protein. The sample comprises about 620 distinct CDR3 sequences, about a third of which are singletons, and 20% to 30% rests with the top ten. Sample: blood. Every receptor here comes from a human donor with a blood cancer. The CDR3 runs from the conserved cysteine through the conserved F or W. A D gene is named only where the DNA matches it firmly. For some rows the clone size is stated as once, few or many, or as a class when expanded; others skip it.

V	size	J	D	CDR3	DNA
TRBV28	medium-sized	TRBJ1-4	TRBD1	CASTKTGGANEKLFF	TGTGCCAGCACCAAGACAGGGGGAGCTAATGAAAAACTGTTTTTT
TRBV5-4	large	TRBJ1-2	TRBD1	CASSLPPGQGAYGYTF	TGTGCCAGCAGCTTGCCTCCGGGACAGGGGGCGTATGGCTACACCTTC
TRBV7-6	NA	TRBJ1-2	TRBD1	CASSFDRGPDGYTF	TGTGCCAGCAGCTTTGACAGGGGGCCGGATGGCTACACCTTC
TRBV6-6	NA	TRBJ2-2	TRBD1	CASSSTGGNTGELFF	TGTGCCAGCAGTTCGACAGGGGGAAACACCGGGGAGCTGTTTTTT
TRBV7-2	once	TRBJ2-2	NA	CVSSLGAGAGELFF	TGTGTCAGCAGCTTAGGCGCAGGGGCCGGGGAGCTGTTTTTT
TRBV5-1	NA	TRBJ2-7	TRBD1	CASSLRPGGVNEQYF	TGCGCCAGCAGCTTGCGTCCAGGGGGCGTGAACGAGCAGTACTTC
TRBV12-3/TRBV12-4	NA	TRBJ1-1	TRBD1	CASTPRAQGVTEAFF	TGTGCCAGCACCCCTCGGGCCCAGGGGGTCACTGAAGCTTTCTTT
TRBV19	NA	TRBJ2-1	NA	CASSHPGSYNEQFF	TGTGCCAGTAGTCACCCCGGCTCCTACAATGAGCAGTTCTTC
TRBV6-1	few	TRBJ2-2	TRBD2	CASSLAGGPPGELFF	TGTGCCAGCAGTTTAGCGGGGGGCCCGCCCGGGGAGCTGTTTTTT
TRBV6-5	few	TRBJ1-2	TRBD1	CASSLTGDYGYTF	TGTGCCAGCAGTCTGACAGGGGACTATGGCTACACCTTC
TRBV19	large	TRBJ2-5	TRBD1	CASSTRDRGLETQYF	TGTGCCAGTAGTACCCGGGACAGGGGGCTGGAGACCCAGTACTTC